This TCR beta chain was retrieved from a study of T cells in Graves' hyperthyroidism and ophthalmopathy. Any patient presenting with uncontrolled infection, other autoimmune disease, pregnancy or lactation was left out. PBMCs stemmed from about 9.7 ml fresh peripheral blood. Findings of the study overall: The model made its ophthalmopathy prediction, and onset followed a median around 6.5 months later.

CDR1 KGHSH and CDR2 LQKENI come from the germline V gene. The V and J ends lost 3 bases and 0 bases respectively, with 6 bases between them. CDR3 length: 14 residues. Amplified regions were TCR beta CDR3 sequences from RNA transcripts. TCR CDR3 regions were first amplified by RT-PCR with HTBI primers. TCRdb recomputed calls from the multiplex PCR reads with MiXCR, one row per CDR3 protein. The sample records 500,000 to 600,000 distinct CDR3 sequences, nearly 20% being singletons. This clonotype has at least ten counts. As yet, its antigen is unknown. The chain uses TRBV18 and TRBJ1-5; D is undetermined. This clonotype originated in a man aged 35 to 55 with Graves' ophthalmopathy. Sequenced material: blood. CDR3 residues: CASSPSYSNQPQHF. CDR3 coding DNA: TGTGCCAGCTCACCCAGCTATAGCAATCAGCCCCAGCATTTT.